These 27 T cell receptor beta chains share one sample of origin, sequenced in a study of T cells in Graves' hyperthyroidism and ophthalmopathy. TCR beta CDR3 regions were amplified from RNA transcripts. When the TCR CDR3 underwent first-round RT-PCR, the HTBI primer set was used. MiXCR was run by TCRdb on the multiplex PCR reads, yielding one entry per CDR3 protein. The sample lists approximately 600,000 distinct CDR3 sequences, around 20% occurring once. The specimen was blood. The receptors come from a man younger than 45 with Graves' ophthalmopathy.

The V call is TRBV28, the J call TRBJ1-5; D is unclear. The CDR3 runs 15 residues. V was clipped by 7 bases and J by 6 bases, with 19 bases between them. The germline gives CDR1 MDHEN, CDR2 SYDVKM. CDR3 amino acids: CASISLLGIGQPQHF. The CDR3, as DNA: TGTGCCAGCATCTCTCTGTTGGGGATAGGTCAGCCCCAGCATTTT.

This clonotype was detected many times. CDR3 residues: CASSLVPGASYEQYF. CDR3 DNA sequence: TGTGCCAGCAGCTTAGTTCCAGGGGCCTCCTACGAGCAGTACTTC. The V gene is TRBV7-2, the J gene TRBJ2-7, with a tentative D call TRBD1 (6 bases). CDR3 length equals 15 residues. Between the trimmed V and J ends, which lost 1 base and 0 bases, there was a span of 10 bases. Germline V gene lookup returns CDR1 SGHTA and CDR2 FQGNSA.

The chain carries TRBV27 and TRBJ2-5; TRBD1 aligns across 7 bases. The CDR3 is 15 amino acids. The V gene's germline CDR1 is MNHEY and CDR2 SMNVEV (reference sequence). Losses at the gene ends were 8 bases for V and 5 bases for J; bases not matched to a gene: 14. The CDR3 spells CASLEGAWERETQYF. The CDR3 DNA reads TGTGCCAGCTTAGAGGGGGCCTGGGAGAGGGAGACCCAGTACTTC.

The chain carries TRBV12-3 or TRBV12-4 and TRBJ1-1; no definite D call. The germline V and J ends were trimmed by 6 bases and 10 bases, with 15 bases remaining between them. The CDR3 is 12 residues long. The CDR3 DNA reads TGTGCCAGCAGGTCCCCCCCCCGCGGAGCTTTCTTT. It translates to CASRSPPRGAFF.

As regards this clonotype: One base away lies a much larger clone, so this may be a sequencing read error. The gene calls are TRBV5-1 and TRBJ1-4; D uncertain. The CDR3 contains 13 residues. The germline gives CDR1 SGHRS, CDR2 YFSETQ. Trimming shortened V by 5 bases and J by 5 bases, and 10 bases separated the two germline ends. The CDR3 protein is CASRAQKNEKLFF. CDR3 DNA: TGCGCCAGCAGGGCTCAGAAAAATGAAAAACTGTTTTTT.

This clonotype showed up just once. This sequence joins TRBV6-2 or TRBV6-3 and TRBJ2-7; TRBD2 matches at 14 bases. The CDR3 is 15 amino acids. Germline V CDR1 and CDR2: MNHEY, SVGEGT. V lost 3 bases to trimming and J lost 5 bases; unmatched junction nucleotides: 3. The CDR3 loop reads CASSYPGLAGDEQYF. The CDR3 coding sequence is TGTGCCAGCAGTTATCCGGGACTAGCGGGAGACGAGCAGTACTTC.

The chain joins TRBV10-1 to TRBJ2-2, with a possible D match to TRBD1 (6 bases). Germline V gives CDR1 WNHNN, CDR2 SYGVQD (reference sequence). The CDR3 runs 14 residues. The germline V and J ends were trimmed by 3 bases and 5 bases, with 10 bases remaining between them. CDR3 amino acids: CASSDQQGTGELFF. The CDR3 region has the DNA TGCGCCAGCAGTGACCAACAGGGAACCGGGGAGCTGTTTTTT.

The chain uses TRBV5-1 and TRBJ2-7; the match to TRBD1 covers 9 bases. This CDR3 contains 13 residues. V trimming: 7 bases; J trimming: 3 bases; junction bases outside the gene matches: 5. CDR1 is SGHRS and CDR2 is YFSETQ in the germline V gene. The CDR3 DNA is TGCGCCAGCGGAGAGGACAGGGGCTACGAGCAGTACTTC. Protein: CASGEDRGYEQYF.

This clonotype appeared many times. V is TRBV30 and J is TRBJ1-1; D remains unclear. This CDR3 is built from 13 residues. Germline V CDR1 and CDR2: GTSNPN, SVGIG (reference sequence). Trimming took off 2 bases at V and 0 bases at J, with 7 bases between the two ends. The CDR3 DNA follows: TGTGCCTGGAGTACTAACTTGAACACTGAAGCTTTCTTT. Protein: CAWSTNLNTEAFF.

This clonotype has ten or more counts. The V call is TRBV20-1, the J call TRBJ2-5; no clear D gene. The germline gives CDR1 DFQATT, CDR2 SNEGSKA (reference sequence). The V end was cut by 0 bases, the J end by 5 bases, with 7 bases between. The CDR3 is made up of 12 amino acids. Here the CDR3 reads CSARDPRETQYF. The CDR3 DNA is TGCAGTGCTAGAGATCCCAGGGAGACCCAGTACTTC.

There are many counts of this clonotype. The rearrangement joins TRBV27 to TRBJ2-7, with D uncertain. Trimming left V 4 bases short and J 4 bases short, with 17 bases between. This CDR3 region has 15 residues. CDR1 and CDR2 from the germline V gene are MNHEY and SMNVEV (reference sequence). This CDR3 reads CASSSAYLGLYEQYF. The CDR3 bases are TGTGCCAGCAGTTCAGCATACTTGGGTTTGTACGAGCAGTACTTC.

This clonotype has more than one count but fewer than ten. The chain combines TRBV9 with TRBJ1-1, with a possible D match to TRBD1 (5 bases). This CDR3 has 13 residues. The V end lost 4 bases, the J end lost 10 bases, and 17 bases lay between the germline ends. CDR1 is SGDLS and CDR2 is YYNGEE in the germline V gene. The DNA of the CDR3 is TGTGCCAGCAGCCTGACACAGGTTCAGTTAGCTTTCTTT. Encoded protein: CASSLTQVQLAFF.

This clonotype was found many times. The V call is TRBV12-3 or TRBV12-4, the J call TRBJ2-5; D is perhaps TRBD1 (5 bases). The V gene lost 5 bases and the J gene lost 0 bases, with 13 bases spanning the gap. CDR3 size: 15 residues. DNA for the CDR3: TGTGCCAGCAGTCGACAGCAGACGTACCAAGAGACCCAGTACTTC. Protein sequence: CASSRQQTYQETQYF.

This clonotype was counted between two and nine times. V usage is TRBV4-2 and J usage is TRBJ2-3; TRBD1 matches at 7 bases. Losses at the gene ends were 1 base for V and 4 bases for J; bases not matched to a gene: 5. CDR1 is LGHNA, CDR2 YNFKEQ, per germline. The CDR3 has 15 residues. As DNA, the CDR3 is TGTGCCAGCAGCCAAGGACAACAGGGGCCAGATACGCAGTATTTT. Amino acid sequence: CASSQGQQGPDTQYF.

This clonotype has only a few counts. The V gene is TRBV7-2, the J gene TRBJ2-2, with D possibly TRBD2 on 6 matching bases. Germline V gene sequence: CDR1 SGHTA, CDR2 FQGNSA. V was trimmed by 2 bases and J by 7 bases, leaving 17 bases between them. The CDR3 is made up of 16 amino acids. This CDR3 reads CASSLQFGGAGGELFF. The DNA of the CDR3 is TGTGCCAGCAGCTTACAGTTTGGGGGAGCGGGCGGGGAGCTGTTTTTT.

This chain uses TRBV7-3 with TRBJ2-1, with TRBD1 matching over 10 bases. The CDR3 length is 14 residues. Germline CDR1 SGHTA, CDR2 FQGTGA. After removal of 5 bases from V and 6 bases from J, the junction contained 4 bases not matched to a gene. The CDR3 DNA is TGTGCCAGCAGCCGTCGGACAGGGGGCAATGAGCAGTTCTTC. Protein: CASSRRTGGNEQFF. The entire variable domain, with the rest obtained from reference TRBV7-3 and TRBJ2-1, is as follows: GAGVSQTPSNKVTEKGKYVELRCDPISGHTALYWYRQSLGQGPEFLIYFQGTGAADDSGLPNDRFFAVRPEGSVSTLKIQRTERGDSAVYLCASSRRTGGNEQFFGPGTRLTVL.

Comments on this clonotype: A read error may explain this, as a much larger clone is one base away. V and J are TRBV3-1 and TRBJ1-5; 12 positions agree with TRBD1. CDR3 length: 16 residues. Unmatched junction bases numbered 3, after V lost 1 base and J lost 5 bases. Germline V gene lookup returns CDR1 LGHDT and CDR2 YNNKEL (reference sequence). In DNA form, the CDR3 reads TGTGCCAGCAGCCAAGGGGGACAGGGGGCTGATCAGCCCCAGCATTTT. It yields the protein CASSQGGQGADQPQHF.

This clonotype was detected a few times. This chain uses TRBV7-9 with TRBJ2-1; D may match TRBD1 or TRBD2 (5 bases each). V was trimmed by 1 base and J by 2 bases, leaving 9 bases between them. The V gene's germline CDR1 is SEHNR and CDR2 FQNEAQ (reference sequence). This CDR3 contains 15 residues. CDR3 nucleotides: TGTGCCAGCAGCTTAGTCCGGGGCACCTACAATGAGCAGTTCTTC. This codes for CASSLVRGTYNEQFF. Supplemented by reference TRBV7-9 and TRBJ2-1, the full variable domain reads DTGVSQNPRHKITKRGQNVTFRCDPISEHNRLYWYRQTLGQGPEFLTYFQNEAQLEKSRLLSDRFSAERPKGSFSTLEIQRTEQGDSAMYLCASSLVRGTYNEQFFGPGTRLTVL.

This clonotype was observed a handful of times. This chain joins TRBV20-1 and TRBJ2-7; D gene uncertain. Trimming cost V 1 base and J 6 bases, with 10 bases left between them. Germline CDR1 and CDR2: DFQATT and SNEGSKA (reference sequence). This CDR3 comprises 12 residues. CDR3 in amino acids: CSARAKVLEQYF. The DNA for the CDR3 is TGCAGTGCTAGAGCCAAGGTGCTCGAGCAGTACTTC.

This clonotype appeared a few times. The J gene is TRBJ1-1, the V gene TRBV20-1; TRBD1 is a possible D gene (5 bases). V was trimmed by 5 bases and J by 2 bases, leaving 15 bases between them. CDR1 is DFQATT and CDR2 is SNEGSKA in the germline V gene (reference sequence). The CDR3 length is 14 residues. The DNA for the CDR3 is TGCAGTGCTGCGGGACGGATTGTAAACACTGAAGCTTTCTTT. This sequence encodes CSAAGRIVNTEAFF.

The gene calls are TRBV28 and TRBJ2-5, with TRBD2 as a possible D gene (5 bases). V was trimmed by 3 bases and J by 5 bases, leaving 10 bases between them. The CDR3 is 13 residues long. Germline assignment: CDR1 MDHEN and CDR2 SYDVKM. The CDR3 here is CASSFGNVETQYF. The CDR3 DNA sequence: TGTGCCAGCAGTTTCGGGAACGTGGAGACCCAGTACTTC. Full variable domain (remainder filled in from reference TRBV28 and TRBJ2-5): DVKVTQSSRYLVKRTGEKVFLECVQDMDHENMFWYRQDPGLGLRLIYFSYDVKMKEKGDIPEGYSVSREKKERFSLILESASTNQTSMYLCASSFGNVETQYFGPGTRLLVL.

This clonotype was observed a few times. The V gene is TRBV5-1, the J gene TRBJ2-1; D might be TRBD1 or TRBD2, each matching 7 bases. The CDR3 length is 15 residues. V lost 3 bases, J lost 8 bases, and 18 bases lay in between. CDR1 and CDR2 from the germline V gene are SGHRS and YFSETQ. Here the CDR3 reads CASSSAGQRFDEQFF. Here the CDR3 DNA reads TGCGCCAGCAGCTCAGCGGGACAGCGGTTTGATGAGCAGTTCTTC.

The chain couples TRBV27 to TRBJ1-5; D not certain. Germline-derived CDR1 and CDR2 are MNHEY and SMNVEV (reference sequence). V dropped 0 bases and J dropped 6 bases, with 12 bases sitting between them. The CDR3 extends over 15 amino acids. In DNA, the CDR3 is TGTGCCAGCAGTTTATCCCATTCGGCGGGTCAGCCCCAGCATTTT. Translation gives CASSLSHSAGQPQHF.

The rearrangement links TRBV14 to TRBJ1-1; D not certain. V lost 0 bases and J lost 6, with 14 bases in between. Germline CDR1 SGHDN, CDR2 FVKESK. The CDR3 is 15 amino acids. The CDR3 DNA sequence: TGTGCCAGCAGCCAAGATTTGTCGGGTCGGTCTGAAGCTTTCTTT. The encoded protein is CASSQDLSGRSEAFF.

Comments on this clonotype: With a much larger clone just one base away, this may be a read error. V usage is TRBV7-9 and J usage is TRBJ1-1; D may be TRBD1 (6 bases). The CDR3 is 14 amino acids. V lost 3 bases and J 6 bases, leaving 14 bases between the germline ends. Germline values: CDR1 SEHNR, CDR2 FQNEAQ (reference sequence). CDR3 sequence (DNA): TGTGCCAGCAGCTTTAAAGGGGGGGACGCTGAAGCTTTCTTT. It specifies CASSFKGGDAEAFF.

This chain joins TRBV5-6 and TRBJ2-2; the D gene is possibly TRBD2 (6 bases). The CDR3 is 14 residues long. V dropped 1 base and J dropped 6 bases, with 10 bases sitting between them. CDR1 and CDR2 (germline): SGHDT, YYEEEE. In nucleotides, the CDR3 is TGTGCCAGCAGCTTGTCGACTAGACCCGGGGAGCTGTTTTTT. Translated, it gives CASSLSTRPGELFF.

This clonotype was seen once. The chain combines TRBV5-4 with TRBJ1-2; maybe TRBD1 (6 bases). There are 17 residues in the CDR3. Germline V CDR1 and CDR2: SGHNT, YYREEE (reference sequence). The V and J ends lost 4 bases and 0 bases respectively, with 19 bases between them. Here the CDR3 DNA reads TGTGCCAGCAGCCTGTCAGGGGCCCCACGCACTAACTATGGCTACACCTTC. Translating gives CASSLSGAPRTNYGYTF.